These T cell receptor beta chains were read from a single sample in a study of shared clonotypes between healthy human individuals. Assay used: immunoSEQ multiplex PCR; TCRdb lists only in-frame clones, some missing. Of approximately 1.4 million clones listed, roughly 98% are singletons. The sample taken for sequencing was naive CD4+ T cells sorted from blood. Source of these receptors: a man aged 25-45 years in good health. Both conserved end residues are part of each CDR3. The order of the fields is D gene, clone size, J gene, V gene, CDR3 protein, CDR3 DNA. A D gene is named only where the DNA matches it firmly. Not all rows give a size; the values are once, few, many and, for expanded clones, a class.

d_gene: NA; abundance: NA; j_gene: TRBJ2-7; v_gene: TRBV10-3; CDR3aa: CAISEAPKNYEQYF; CDR3nt: TGTGCCATCAGTGAGGCCCCCAAGAACTACGAGCAGTACTTC
d_gene: TRBD1; abundance: NA; j_gene: TRBJ1-2; v_gene: TRBV10-3; CDR3aa: CAISHRDRGPDGYTF; CDR3nt: TGTGCCATCAGCCACCGGGACAGGGGACCCGATGGCTACACCTTC
d_gene: NA; abundance: once; j_gene: TRBJ1-4; v_gene: TRBV5-1; CDR3aa: CASSLDVRQGFAKLFF; CDR3nt: TGCGCCAGCAGCTTGGACGTTAGGCAGGGTTTTGCAAAACTGTTTTTT
d_gene: NA; abundance: NA; j_gene: TRBJ2-2; v_gene: TRBV18; CDR3aa: CASSPEALVGELFF; CDR3nt: TGTGCCAGCTCACCGGAGGCATTGGTCGGGGAGCTGTTTTTT
d_gene: TRBD2; abundance: NA; j_gene: TRBJ2-3; v_gene: TRBV7-8; CDR3aa: CASSLAASGSKDTQYF; CDR3nt: TGTGCCAGCAGCTTAGCGGCTAGCGGGAGTAAAGATACGCAGTATTTT
d_gene: TRBD1; abundance: NA; j_gene: TRBJ1-2; v_gene: TRBV27; CDR3aa: CASSLQGARDYGYTF; CDR3nt: TGTGCCAGCAGTTTACAGGGGGCGCGTGACTATGGCTACACCTTC
d_gene: TRBD2; abundance: NA; j_gene: TRBJ2-3; v_gene: TRBV9; CDR3aa: CASSAQREGPGTQYF; CDR3nt: TGTGCCAGCAGCGCCCAGCGGGAGGGCCCCGGTACGCAGTATTTT
d_gene: NA; abundance: NA; j_gene: TRBJ2-1; v_gene: TRBV6-1; CDR3aa: CAISVLYYNEQFF; CDR3nt: TGTGCCATCTCAGTGCTTTACTACAATGAGCAGTTCTTC
d_gene: TRBD1; abundance: NA; j_gene: TRBJ1-1; v_gene: TRBV7-9; CDR3aa: CASSRRQGDEAFF; CDR3nt: TGTGCCAGCAGCCGTAGACAGGGAGATGAAGCTTTCTTT
d_gene: NA; abundance: NA; j_gene: TRBJ2-7; v_gene: TRBV9; CDR3aa: CASSVGGPFREQYF; CDR3nt: TGTGCCAGCAGCGTAGGCGGACCATTCAGGGAGCAGTACTTC
d_gene: NA; abundance: NA; j_gene: TRBJ2-3; v_gene: TRBV4-3; CDR3aa: CASSQAQGADTQYF; CDR3nt: TGCGCCAGCAGCCAAGCCCAGGGCGCAGATACGCAGTATTTT
d_gene: TRBD1; abundance: NA; j_gene: TRBJ1-1; v_gene: TRBV19; CDR3aa: CASTGTGKMNTEAFF; CDR3nt: TGTGCCAGTACTGGGACAGGGAAAATGAACACTGAAGCTTTCTTT
d_gene: TRBD2; abundance: NA; j_gene: TRBJ2-5; v_gene: TRBV5-1; CDR3aa: CASTRLAGQETQYF; CDR3nt: TGCGCCAGCACCCGACTAGCGGGACAAGAGACCCAGTACTTC
d_gene: NA; abundance: NA; j_gene: TRBJ1-1; v_gene: TRBV29-1; CDR3aa: CSVEEGVATEAFF; CDR3nt: TGCAGCGTTGAAGAAGGGGTCGCCACTGAAGCTTTCTTT
d_gene: NA; abundance: NA; j_gene: TRBJ2-3; v_gene: TRBV5-1; CDR3aa: CASSLSPKDTQYF; CDR3nt: TGCGCCAGCAGCTTGAGCCCTAAGGATACGCAGTATTTT
d_gene: NA; abundance: NA; j_gene: TRBJ1-3; v_gene: TRBV30; CDR3aa: CAWSRGNTIYF; CDR3nt: TGTGCCTGGAGTAGGGGAAACACCATATATTTT
d_gene: TRBD2; abundance: NA; j_gene: TRBJ2-1; v_gene: TRBV2; CDR3aa: CASVVQREPYNEQFF; CDR3nt: TGTGCCAGTGTAGTCCAGCGGGAACCGTACAATGAGCAGTTCTTC
d_gene: TRBD1; abundance: NA; j_gene: TRBJ2-1; v_gene: TRBV7-3; CDR3aa: CASSFKQGNEQFF; CDR3nt: TGTGCCAGCAGCTTCAAACAGGGGAATGAGCAGTTCTTC
d_gene: TRBD2; abundance: NA; j_gene: TRBJ2-7; v_gene: TRBV5-1; CDR3aa: CASSAGLAGGPTYEQYF; CDR3nt: TGCGCCAGCAGCGCCGGACTAGCGGGAGGGCCCACCTACGAGCAGTACTTC
d_gene: TRBD1; abundance: NA; j_gene: TRBJ2-7; v_gene: TRBV7-2; CDR3aa: CASSSWGTGSYEQYF; CDR3nt: TGTGCCAGCAGCTCATGGGGGACAGGGTCCTACGAGCAGTACTTC
d_gene: TRBD1; abundance: once; j_gene: TRBJ2-7; v_gene: TRBV6-1; CDR3aa: CASSVAQGAYEQYF; CDR3nt: TGTGCCAGCAGTGTGGCGCAGGGGGCCTACGAGCAGTACTTC
d_gene: NA; abundance: NA; j_gene: TRBJ1-1; v_gene: TRBV30; CDR3aa: CAWQSYNTEAFF; CDR3nt: TGTGCCTGGCAAAGCTATAACACTGAAGCTTTCTTT
d_gene: NA; abundance: NA; j_gene: TRBJ1-5; v_gene: TRBV19; CDR3aa: CASNGPAQISNQPQHF; CDR3nt: TGTGCCAGTAACGGACCAGCCCAGATTAGCAATCAGCCCCAGCATTTT
d_gene: NA; abundance: NA; j_gene: TRBJ2-2; v_gene: TRBV5-1; CDR3aa: CASSFGAALNTGELFF; CDR3nt: TGCGCCAGCAGCTTCGGAGCGGCCTTGAACACCGGGGAGCTGTTTTTT
d_gene: TRBD1; abundance: NA; j_gene: TRBJ1-2; v_gene: TRBV5-1; CDR3aa: CASSSGQANYGYTF; CDR3nt: TGCGCCAGCAGCTCGGGACAGGCCAACTATGGCTACACCTTC
d_gene: NA; abundance: NA; j_gene: TRBJ1-1; v_gene: TRBV5-1; CDR3aa: CASSTGQNTEAFF; CDR3nt: TGCGCCAGCAGCACTGGTCAGAACACTGAAGCTTTCTTT
d_gene: NA; abundance: NA; j_gene: TRBJ1-5; v_gene: TRBV18; CDR3aa: CASSPGQSAQPQHF; CDR3nt: TGTGCCAGCTCACCAGGGCAGTCTGCTCAGCCCCAGCATTTT
d_gene: NA; abundance: NA; j_gene: TRBJ1-1; v_gene: TRBV10-1; CDR3aa: CASSELIGAGEAFF; CDR3nt: TGCGCCAGCAGTGAACTGATTGGAGCGGGTGAAGCTTTCTTT
d_gene: NA; abundance: once; j_gene: TRBJ2-6; v_gene: TRBV28; CDR3aa: CASSQAGLAGWGANVLTF; CDR3nt: TGTGCCAGCAGCCAGGCGGGCCTTGCCGGCTGGGGGGCCAACGTCCTGACTTTC
d_gene: NA; abundance: NA; j_gene: TRBJ2-7; v_gene: TRBV28; CDR3aa: CASSLEPGDSYEQYF; CDR3nt: TGTGCCAGCAGTTTAGAACCAGGAGACTCCTACGAGCAGTACTTC
d_gene: TRBD1; abundance: NA; j_gene: TRBJ2-2; v_gene: TRBV7-2; CDR3aa: CASSPWTGGGELFF; CDR3nt: TGTGCCAGCAGCCCATGGACAGGGGGCGGGGAGCTGTTTTTT
d_gene: NA; abundance: NA; j_gene: TRBJ1-3; v_gene: TRBV19; CDR3aa: CASSGGNTIYF; CDR3nt: TGTGCCAGTTCTGGGGGAAACACCATATATTTT
d_gene: NA; abundance: NA; j_gene: TRBJ2-3; v_gene: TRBV7-8; CDR3aa: CASSLRRSGTDTQYF; CDR3nt: TGTGCCAGCAGCTTAAGGCGTAGCGGAACAGATACGCAGTATTTT
d_gene: NA; abundance: NA; j_gene: TRBJ2-1; v_gene: TRBV10-1; CDR3aa: CASSDNSFDEQFF; CDR3nt: TGCGCCAGCAGTGATAACAGCTTCGATGAGCAGTTCTTC
d_gene: TRBD1; abundance: NA; j_gene: TRBJ2-7; v_gene: TRBV7-2; CDR3aa: CASSLYRGWQEQYF; CDR3nt: TGTGCCAGCAGCTTATACAGGGGTTGGCAAGAGCAGTACTTC
d_gene: NA; abundance: NA; j_gene: TRBJ1-1; v_gene: TRBV29-1; CDR3aa: CSVTPGIGHTEAFF; CDR3nt: TGCAGCGTTACCCCAGGGATCGGCCACACTGAAGCTTTCTTT
d_gene: TRBD2; abundance: NA; j_gene: TRBJ2-7; v_gene: TRBV18; CDR3aa: CASSPTPGRGSYEQYF; CDR3nt: TGTGCCAGCTCACCCACCCCCGGGAGGGGGTCCTACGAGCAGTACTTC
d_gene: NA; abundance: NA; j_gene: TRBJ2-1; v_gene: TRBV7-2; CDR3aa: CASSRRGAREQFF; CDR3nt: TGTGCCAGCAGCCGACGGGGGGCCAGGGAGCAGTTCTTC
d_gene: NA; abundance: NA; j_gene: TRBJ1-1; v_gene: TRBV6-1; CDR3aa: CASSVRGRDTEAFF; CDR3nt: TGTGCCAGCAGTGTACGGGGTAGGGACACTGAAGCTTTCTTT
d_gene: TRBD2; abundance: once; j_gene: TRBJ2-7; v_gene: TRBV7-9; CDR3aa: CASSLSTSGGPYEQYF; CDR3nt: TGTGCCAGCAGCTTAAGCACTAGCGGGGGACCCTACGAGCAGTACTTC
d_gene: TRBD2; abundance: NA; j_gene: TRBJ2-2; v_gene: TRBV28; CDR3aa: CASSPLGGSRTGELFF; CDR3nt: TGTGCCAGCAGTCCGCTGGGCGGGAGTAGGACCGGGGAGCTGTTTTTT
d_gene: TRBD2; abundance: NA; j_gene: TRBJ2-1; v_gene: TRBV7-2; CDR3aa: CASSGSGSRSEQFF; CDR3nt: TGTGCCAGCTCAGGTAGCGGGAGCCGGTCTGAGCAGTTCTTC
d_gene: NA; abundance: NA; j_gene: TRBJ2-4; v_gene: TRBV29-1; CDR3aa: CSVEVAGEWIHRYF; CDR3nt: TGCAGCGTTGAAGTGGCAGGGGAATGGATTCATCGGTACTTC
d_gene: NA; abundance: NA; j_gene: TRBJ2-7; v_gene: TRBV10-3; CDR3aa: CAISESKYEQYF; CDR3nt: TGTGCCATCAGTGAGTCAAAGTACGAGCAGTACTTC